These 19 T cell receptor beta chains share one sample of origin, sequenced in a study of breast tumors, draining lymph nodes, adjacent tissues. From the multiplex PCR reads, TCRdb called clonotypes with MiXCR, one entry per CDR3 protein. The sample holds under 300,000 distinct CDR3 sequences, around 34% seen once. The lymph nodes were axillary draining lymph nodes from breast cancer patients. The material sequenced was axillary lymph node tissue. The receptors derive from a female donor with breast cancer. Some clones in this sample may be carry-over from other donors' samples.

The rearrangement uses TRBV2 and TRBJ2-4; D possibly matches TRBD1 or TRBD2 (5 bases each). Trimming removed 6 bases from V and 2 bases from J, with 17 bases in between. From germline, CDR1 is SNHLY and CDR2 FYNNEI. The CDR3 covers 16 residues. CDR3 amino acids: CASSSDTRESKNIQYF. As DNA, the CDR3 is TGTGCCAGCAGCTCGGACACACGGGAATCCAAAAACATTCAGTACTTC.

The chain employs TRBV14 and TRBJ2-1; 10 bases map to TRBD2. Germline loops: CDR1 SGHDN, CDR2 FVKESK. V shed 0 bases and J 6 bases; nucleotides not matched to a gene: 14. The length of the CDR3 is 19 residues. This CDR3 reads CASSQDPARPSGRANEQFF. CDR3 DNA: TGTGCCAGCAGCCAAGATCCAGCCCGTCCCAGCGGGAGGGCCAATGAGCAGTTCTTC.

The chain employs TRBV29-1 and TRBJ1-5, with 8 bases aligning to TRBD1. V was pared by 4 bases and J by 4 bases, with 12 bases of the junction left unmatched. The CDR3 covers 16 residues. Germline V gene sequence: CDR1 SQVTM, CDR2 ANQGSEA. The CDR3 DNA follows: TGCAGCGTTGTAGACGCAGGGACAGGAAAGAATCAGCCCCAGCATTTT. Translation gives CSVVDAGTGKNQPQHF.

V gene TRBV20-1 combines with J gene TRBJ2-1; TRBD2 matches at 10 bases. The V and J ends lost 1 base and 6 bases, in that order; junction bases with no gene match: 3. Germline values: CDR1 DFQATT, CDR2 SNEGSKA (reference sequence). This CDR3 has 14 amino acids. CDR3 coding DNA: TGCAGTGCTAGAGTGGGACTAGCGATCAATGAGCAGTTCTTC. This encodes CSARVGLAINEQFF.

As to this clonotype: Germline is not matched at one junction end, which may reflect a read error. This chain joins TRBV14 and TRBJ1-4; D is uncertain. CDR1 is SGHDN and CDR2 is FVKESK in the germline V gene. The CDR3 loop spans 14 amino acids. The CDR3 nucleotides are TGTGCCAGCAGCCTCAGGTCCGGTAATGAAAAACTGTCTTTT. Translation: CASSLRSGNEKLSF. The variable domain in full, completed from reference TRBV14 and TRBJ1-4, reads EAGVTQFPSHSVIEKGQTVTLRCDPISGHDNLYWYRRVMGKEIKFLLHFVKESKQDESGMPNNRFLAERTGGTYSTLKVQPAELEDSGVYFCASSLRSGNEKLSFGSGTQLSVL.

The gene calls are TRBV7-2 and TRBJ1-5; 7 positions match TRBD1. CDR1 and CDR2 from the germline V gene are SGHTA and FQGNSA. The CDR3 runs 16 residues. The V segment lost 5 bases and the J segment 3 bases; nucleotides outside the gene matches: 10. In DNA, the CDR3 is TGTGCCAGCAGCCGGGACGGGACAGCGAACAATCAGCCCCAGCATTTT. This sequence encodes CASSRDGTANNQPQHF.

This clonotype was detected ten times or more. The genes are TRBV5-1 and TRBJ1-2; 8 bases are a match to TRBD1. The CDR3 is 14 amino acids. From germline, CDR1 is SGHRS and CDR2 YFSETQ. The trim removed 3 bases at V and 9 bases at J, leaving 10 bases unmatched. The CDR3: CASSSRDRRLRYTF. The CDR3 coding sequence is TGCGCCAGCAGCTCCCGGGACAGGCGTCTTCGCTACACCTTC.

This clonotype was observed many times. The chain recombines TRBV4-2 with TRBJ2-1; 7 nucleotides align to TRBD2. The CDR3 covers 15 residues. J gave up 4 bases and V 4 bases, and 7 bases lay outside the gene matches. The germline V gene encodes CDR1 LGHNA and CDR2 YNFKEQ. In DNA, the CDR3 is TGTGCCAGCAGCCCCTTTGGGGGGGAGTACAATGAGCAGTTCTTC. Its translation is CASSPFGGEYNEQFF.

This clonotype has ten or more counts. The J gene is TRBJ2-3, the V gene TRBV6-1; no firm D call. V was trimmed by 6 bases and J by 4 bases, leaving 11 bases between them. The germline V gene has CDR1 MNHNS and CDR2 SASEGT. The CDR3 runs to 13 residues. Here the CDR3 reads CASRHQSSDTQYF. CDR3 nucleotides: TGTGCCAGCAGACATCAGTCGTCAGATACGCAGTATTTT.

The sample holds many counts of this clonotype. The rearrangement uses TRBV5-1 and TRBJ2-7; the match to TRBD1 covers 7 bases. V trimming: 4 bases; J trimming: 0 bases; junction bases outside the gene matches: 4. The CDR3 loop spans 14 amino acids. Germline CDR1 reads SGHRS; CDR2 reads YFSETQ. The DNA of the CDR3 is TGCGCCAGCAGCGGACGGGACAGCTCCTACGAGCAGTACTTC. It specifies CASSGRDSSYEQYF.

This rearrangement joins TRBV24-1 to TRBJ1-4; TRBD1 might be the D (6 bases). The CDR3 length is 15 residues. V dropped 3 bases and J dropped 8 bases, with 15 bases sitting between them. CDR1 is KGHDR, CDR2 SFDVKD, per germline. CDR3 sequence (DNA): TGTGCCACCAGTGATACCGGGACAACCGGGGAAAAACTGTTTTTT. Its protein is CATSDTGTTGEKLFF.

This clonotype appeared many times. V gene TRBV10-3 combines with J gene TRBJ2-1; 13 nucleotides align to TRBD2. Looked up from germline, CDR1 is ENHRY and CDR2 is SYGVKD. V was clipped by 4 bases and J by 2 bases; unmatched bases: 2. CDR3 length equals 16 residues. The CDR3, as DNA: TGTGCCATCAGTGGACTAGCGGGGGGCGCCTACAATGAGCAGTTCTTC. As protein: CAISGLAGGAYNEQFF.

By share of the sample, this clonotype is medium-sized (0.01 to 0.1%). The V and J genes are TRBV7-9 and TRBJ1-6, with D unresolved. Per the germline V gene, CDR1 is SEHNR and CDR2 is FQNEAQ (reference sequence). The CDR3 runs to 15 residues. V lost 1 base and J lost 4, with 8 bases in between. In DNA form, the CDR3 reads TGTGCCAGCAGCTTAGGCGCGCAGTATAATTCACCCCTCCACTTT. The encoded protein is CASSLGAQYNSPLHF.

This clonotype was seen only a few times. A much larger clone is a single base away; this may be a read error. The chain has TRBV20-1 and TRBJ2-6; the match to TRBD1 covers 8 bases. CDR3 length equals 14 residues. Germline CDR1 reads DFQATT; CDR2 reads SNEGSKA (reference sequence). CDR3 residues: CSARQGAGATVLTF. The CDR3 DNA reads as TGCAGTGCTAGACAGGGGGCTGGGGCCACCGTCCTGACTTTC.

This clonotype was counted many times. The chain carries TRBV6-1 and TRBJ2-7; a weak D match, TRBD2 (5 bases). Trimming removed 4 bases from V and 0 bases from J, with 16 bases in between. CDR3 length: 16 residues. CDR1 and CDR2 (germline): MNHNS, SASEGT. CDR3 in amino acids: CASSGHWRTLSYEQYF. CDR3 DNA: TGTGCCAGCAGTGGACACTGGAGGACTCTCTCCTACGAGCAGTACTTC.

This clonotype was counted many times. The chain employs TRBV9 and TRBJ2-2; TRBD2 matches at 12 bases. The CDR3 is 17 amino acids. Unmatched junction bases numbered 6, after V lost 0 bases and J lost 6 bases. CDR1 and CDR2 from the germline V gene are SGDLS and YYNGEE. As DNA, the CDR3 is TGTGCCAGCAGCGTAGAACCTAGCGGGGGGGCCTCCGGGGAGCTGTTTTTT. This codes for CASSVEPSGGASGELFF.

V usage is TRBV9 and J usage is TRBJ1-2, with D possibly matching TRBD1 (5 bases). Trimming stripped 1 base from V and 4 bases from J, with 11 bases between. CDR1 is SGDLS and CDR2 is YYNGEE in the germline V gene. The CDR3 runs to 14 residues. CDR3 in DNA: TGTGCCAGCAGCGTACAGGGTTTGTTCTATGGCTACACCTTC. Protein sequence: CASSVQGLFYGYTF.

The chain joins TRBV7-2 to TRBJ1-5; D perhaps matches TRBD1 (5 bases). This CDR3 contains 14 residues. Germline values: CDR1 SGHTA, CDR2 FQGNSA. The germline V and J ends were trimmed by 5 bases and 14 bases, with 22 bases remaining between them. The CDR3 coding sequence is TGTGCCAGCAGCCCAACAGGCGGGGGTTCCTACGAGCATTTT. It encodes CASSPTGGGSYEHF.

This clonotype was seen at least ten times. The rearrangement joins TRBV2 to TRBJ2-7; no definite D call. V gave up 4 bases and J gave up 3 bases, with 4 bases separating them. The CDR3 has 11 residues. Germline CDR1 is SNHLY and CDR2 is FYNNEI. The CDR3: CASSGYYEQYF. The CDR3 DNA reads as TGTGCCAGCAGTGGGTACTACGAGCAGTACTTC.